Listed below are T cell receptor beta chains from one sample, sequenced in a study of naive and memory T cell subsets. TCRdb independently ran MiXCR on the 5' RACE reads; one entry per CDR3 protein. Here the sample spans 50,000 or so distinct CDR3 sequences, around 7.7% being singletons. These TCRs come from a male donor in good health. The CDR3 runs from the conserved cysteine through the conserved F or W. Fields, in order: V gene, clone size, J gene, D gene, CDR3 DNA, CDR3 protein. D genes are given only for firm matches. Expanded clones are given a class, and other clones once, few, many or no size at all.

v_gene: TRBV6-6
abundance: -
j_gene: TRBJ1-1
d_gene: -
CDR3nt: TGTGCCAGCAGTTACTCAACGTGGGGGGTGGCTTTCTTT
CDR3aa: CASSYSTWGVAFF

v_gene: TRBV29-1
abundance: few
j_gene: TRBJ2-7
d_gene: -
CDR3nt: TGCAGCGTTGAAGCTGGCAGGTTCGAGGAGCAGTACTTC
CDR3aa: CSVEAGRFEEQYF

v_gene: TRBV9
abundance: -
j_gene: TRBJ2-5
d_gene: -
CDR3nt: TGTGCCAGCAGCGTAGCGGCAGACCAAGAGACCCAGTACTTC
CDR3aa: CASSVAADQETQYF

v_gene: TRBV29-1
abundance: few
j_gene: TRBJ2-3
d_gene: -
CDR3nt: TGCAGCGCCATGGACAGTAATACGCAGTATTTT
CDR3aa: CSAMDSNTQYF

v_gene: TRBV12-3/TRBV12-4
abundance: -
j_gene: TRBJ2-1
d_gene: -
CDR3nt: TGTGCCAGCAGTCCCGGACTCTACAATGAGCAGTTCTTC
CDR3aa: CASSPGLYNEQFF

v_gene: TRBV5-1
abundance: many
j_gene: TRBJ2-1
d_gene: -
CDR3nt: TGCGCCAGCAGCTTGGGTATAAGCAATGAGCAGTTCTTC
CDR3aa: CASSLGISNEQFF

v_gene: TRBV25-1
abundance: -
j_gene: TRBJ2-3
d_gene: -
CDR3nt: TGTGCCAGCAGTGACCCCGTGGGGACAGATACGCAGTATTTT
CDR3aa: CASSDPVGTDTQYF

v_gene: TRBV6-1
abundance: few
j_gene: TRBJ1-1
d_gene: -
CDR3nt: TGTGCCAGCAGCATAAACAGCGAAGCTTTCTTT
CDR3aa: CASSINSEAFF

v_gene: TRBV2
abundance: many
j_gene: TRBJ2-2
d_gene: -
CDR3nt: TGTGCCAGCAGTGAGCTTGGGGAGAAGAACACCGGGGAGCTGTTTTTT
CDR3aa: CASSELGEKNTGELFF

v_gene: TRBV30
abundance: few
j_gene: TRBJ1-2
d_gene: -
CDR3nt: TGTGCCTGGTCTGGTCGGTCGTTCGGCTATGGCTACACCTTC
CDR3aa: CAWSGRSFGYGYTF

v_gene: TRBV11-2
abundance: few
j_gene: TRBJ1-1
d_gene: -
CDR3nt: TGTGCCAGCAGCTTAGATATTTTTGGGGTTGAAGCTTTCTTT
CDR3aa: CASSLDIFGVEAFF

v_gene: TRBV11-3
abundance: many
j_gene: TRBJ2-3
d_gene: -
CDR3nt: TGTGCCAGCAGCCCCCCCCTTACAGATACGCAGTATTTT
CDR3aa: CASSPPLTDTQYF

v_gene: TRBV5-6
abundance: few
j_gene: TRBJ1-1
d_gene: -
CDR3nt: TGTGCCAGCAGCTTGGCCCTAACAGGGAGGAACACTGAAGCTTTCTTT
CDR3aa: CASSLALTGRNTEAFF

v_gene: TRBV7-2
abundance: many
j_gene: TRBJ2-7
d_gene: TRBD2
CDR3nt: TGTGCCAGCAGACGGACTAGCGGGGCCTACGAGCAGTACTTC
CDR3aa: CASRRTSGAYEQYF

v_gene: TRBV5-4
abundance: -
j_gene: TRBJ2-3
d_gene: TRBD2
CDR3nt: TGTGCCAGCAGCCGTGGACTAGCGGAGGGAGGCACGCAGTATTTT
CDR3aa: CASSRGLAEGGTQYF

v_gene: TRBV5-8
abundance: few
j_gene: TRBJ1-5
d_gene: TRBD1
CDR3nt: TGTGCCAGCAGCTGGGGACAGGGGGCTGCTCAGCCCCAGCATTTT
CDR3aa: CASSWGQGAAQPQHF

v_gene: TRBV15
abundance: many
j_gene: TRBJ1-1
d_gene: -
CDR3nt: TGTGCCACCAGCAGAGGGGCAGGGGTGGCCACTGAAGCTTTCTTT
CDR3aa: CATSRGAGVATEAFF

v_gene: TRBV10-1
abundance: many
j_gene: TRBJ2-1
d_gene: TRBD2
CDR3nt: TGCGCCAGCAGTGAGTCGATAGGGGCGGGAGTCCAGTTCTTC
CDR3aa: CASSESIGAGVQFF

v_gene: TRBV7-8
abundance: few
j_gene: TRBJ2-3
d_gene: -
CDR3nt: TGTGCCAGCAGCCCGCAGGGGATTAGCACAGATACGCAGTATTTT
CDR3aa: CASSPQGISTDTQYF

v_gene: TRBV6-2/TRBV6-3
abundance: few
j_gene: TRBJ2-1
d_gene: -
CDR3nt: TGTGCCAGCAGTGTTAGTAGCTCCTACAATGAGCAGTTCTTC
CDR3aa: CASSVSSSYNEQFF

v_gene: TRBV28
abundance: -
j_gene: TRBJ1-6
d_gene: TRBD1
CDR3nt: TGTGCCAGCAGTCTCAGGGGGGATAATTCACCCCTCCACTTT
CDR3aa: CASSLRGDNSPLHF

v_gene: TRBV20-1
abundance: -
j_gene: TRBJ2-7
d_gene: -
CDR3nt: TGCAGTGCTAGAGATTCTAGAAAAGGGTACGAGCAGTACTTC
CDR3aa: CSARDSRKGYEQYF

v_gene: TRBV5-6
abundance: -
j_gene: TRBJ1-1
d_gene: -
CDR3nt: TGTGCCAGCAGACAAGGCAGATGGGGCACTGAAGCTTTCTTT
CDR3aa: CASRQGRWGTEAFF

v_gene: TRBV7-6
abundance: -
j_gene: TRBJ2-7
d_gene: -
CDR3nt: TGTGCCATCTACTTGGATGAATTCTACGAGCAGTACTTC
CDR3aa: CAIYLDEFYEQYF

v_gene: TRBV10-1
abundance: many
j_gene: TRBJ2-3
d_gene: -
CDR3nt: TGCGCCAGCAGTGAGAAGACAGCAGATACGCAGTATTTT
CDR3aa: CASSEKTADTQYF

v_gene: TRBV10-3
abundance: many
j_gene: TRBJ2-3
d_gene: -
CDR3nt: TGTGCCATCAGTTATGAGGGCACAGATACGCAGTATTTT
CDR3aa: CAISYEGTDTQYF

v_gene: TRBV19
abundance: -
j_gene: TRBJ2-1
d_gene: -
CDR3nt: TGTGCCAGTAGTACTGGACTACCGGCCAATGAGCAGTTCTTC
CDR3aa: CASSTGLPANEQFF

v_gene: TRBV5-5
abundance: -
j_gene: TRBJ2-7
d_gene: -
CDR3nt: TGTGCCAGCAGCTTTCCGGGCTCGGTCGAGCAGTACTTC
CDR3aa: CASSFPGSVEQYF

v_gene: TRBV12-3/TRBV12-4
abundance: many
j_gene: TRBJ1-2
d_gene: TRBD1
CDR3nt: TGTGCCAGCAGTCCTCAGGGGGCTGACTATGGCTACACCTTC
CDR3aa: CASSPQGADYGYTF

v_gene: TRBV20-1
abundance: many
j_gene: TRBJ2-7
d_gene: -
CDR3nt: TGCAGTGCTAGACAGGGAACAGAGGGGTACGAGCAGTACTTC
CDR3aa: CSARQGTEGYEQYF

v_gene: TRBV29-1
abundance: few
j_gene: TRBJ2-7
d_gene: TRBD1
CDR3nt: TGCAGCGTCGGGGTTCCGGGACAGCCCTACGAGCAGTACTTC
CDR3aa: CSVGVPGQPYEQYF